Shown below are 21 T cell receptor beta chains from a single sample sequenced in a study of T cell responses to AZD1222 COVID-19 vaccine. Measured with immunoSEQ multiplex PCR; TCRdb has only the in-frame clones, and not every one. The sample lists around 58,000 clones, about 86% occurring once. Sequencing was performed on peripheral blood, taken on day 0 of AZD1222 vaccination. The receptors were sampled from an adult in good health.

CDR3 sequence (DNA): TGTGCCAGCAGTCGGCAGCGGGGGGCGATGTCCTACAATGAGCAGTTCTTC. This codes for CASSRQRGAMSYNEQFF. The chain joins TRBV6-4 to TRBJ2-1, with TRBD2 identical over 9 bases. In germline, CDR1 is MRHNA, CDR2 SNTAGT. This CDR3 has 17 residues. The V gene end was trimmed by 5 bases and the J gene end by 1 base; junction bases not matched to a gene: 9.

The CDR3 DNA sequence: TGCAGCGTGACGACAGGGGTAGGCTATGGCTACACCTTC. It translates to CSVTTGVGYGYTF. The rearrangement joins TRBV29-1 to TRBJ1-2, with 8 bases aligning to TRBD1. Germline V lookup: CDR1 SQVTM, CDR2 ANQGSEA. This CDR3 spans 13 amino acids. J gave up 4 bases and V 6 bases, and 7 bases lay outside the gene matches.

The rearrangement joins TRBV5-1 to TRBJ1-3; unclear D gene. V lost 4 bases and J lost 0, with 8 bases in between. Germline loops: CDR1 SGHRS, CDR2 YFSETQ. The CDR3 is 14 amino acids. The CDR3 region has the DNA TGCGCCAGCAGCCACTCCGGCTCTGGAAACACCATATATTTT. It encodes CASSHSGSGNTIYF.

This clone appeared a few times. V gene TRBV9 combines with J gene TRBJ2-5; 9 bases fit TRBD1. V was clipped by 0 bases and J by 6 bases; unmatched bases: 3. The CDR3 extends over 14 amino acids. Germline CDR1 SGDLS, CDR2 YYNGEE. This CDR3 is CASSVGQGVQTQYF. The DNA of the CDR3 is TGTGCCAGCAGCGTAGGACAGGGGGTACAGACCCAGTACTTC.

This clone was recorded a few times. The chain joins TRBV5-4 to TRBJ2-5; 15 bases are shared with TRBD2. Germline V gives CDR1 SGHNT, CDR2 YYREEE (reference sequence). The J segment lost 4 bases and the V segment lost 3 bases, leaving 1 base of the junction unmatched. CDR3 size: 15 residues. CDR3 in amino acids: CASSSGLAGGETQYF. As DNA, the CDR3 is TGTGCCAGCAGCTCGGGACTAGCGGGAGGAGAGACCCAGTACTTC.

This sequence joins TRBV6-4 and TRBJ2-7; tentative D call: TRBD2 (6 bases). The CDR3 sequence is 16 residues long. The germline V gene has CDR1 MRHNA and CDR2 SNTAGT. The ends were cut back, 7 bases at V and 2 bases at J, with 21 bases in the middle. CDR3 bases: TGTGCCAGCATCCTCCGGGGACTGGCGACCCCCTACGAGCAGTACTTC. As protein: CASILRGLATPYEQYF.

The V and J genes are TRBV7-3 and TRBJ2-3; TRBD1 or TRBD2 may be the D gene (5 bases each). V lost 5 bases to trimming and J lost 1 base, with 19 bases between them. CDR1 is SGHTA and CDR2 is FQGTGA in the germline V gene. This CDR3 spans 17 amino acids. The CDR3 region is CASSPRDVRPGTDTQYF. For the CDR3, the DNA is TGTGCCAGCAGCCCCAGGGACGTACGCCCGGGCACAGATACGCAGTATTTT. Complete variable domain (other parts from reference TRBV7-3 and TRBJ2-3): GAGVSQTPSNKVTEKGKYVELRCDPISGHTALYWYRQSLGQGPEFLIYFQGTGAADDSGLPNDRFFAVRPEGSVSTLKIQRTERGDSAVYLCASSPRDVRPGTDTQYFGPGTRLTVL.

V and J are TRBV7-6 and TRBJ2-2; D is unresolved. Germline V gives CDR1 SGHVS, CDR2 FNYEAQ. V was cut by 1 base and J by 2 bases, with 11 bases left in between. The CDR3 totals 16 residues. The CDR3 reads CASSLGSRSNTGELFF. In nucleotides, the CDR3 is TGTGCCAGCAGCTTAGGAAGTCGGAGTAACACCGGGGAGCTGTTTTTT.

A few counts support this clone. The chain links TRBV6-5 to TRBJ1-6; perhaps TRBD1 as D (6 bases). Germline V lookup: CDR1 MNHEY, CDR2 SVGAGI. The CDR3 runs to 14 residues. Trimming took 5 bases from V and 10 from J, leaving 15 bases between them. This CDR3 is CASSLTGSQSPLHF. DNA for the CDR3: TGTGCCAGCAGTCTCACAGGGTCACAATCACCCCTCCACTTT.

The CDR3 DNA reads TGTGCCAGCAGCGTAGTGGACAGGATGGATGGAGGCGAGCAGTACTTC. As protein: CASSVVDRMDGGEQYF. This sequence joins TRBV9 and TRBJ2-7, with TRBD1 identical over 7 bases. J lost 6 bases, V lost 0 bases, and 12 bases had no gene match. This CDR3 is 16 amino acids long. Germline-derived CDR1 and CDR2 are SGDLS and YYNGEE.

The chain joins TRBV28 to TRBJ1-1, with 7 bases identical to TRBD1. V lost 4 bases and J lost 7; bases outside the gene matches: 3. The length of the CDR3 is 12 residues. Germline lookup yields CDR1 MDHEN and CDR2 SYDVKM. The CDR3, as DNA: TGTGCCAGCAGTTCCGGGACAGTTGAAGCTTTCTTT. Translating it yields CASSSGTVEAFF. The full variable domain, with the rest looked up from reference TRBV28 and TRBJ1-1, is DVKVTQSSRYLVKRTGEKVFLECVQDMDHENMFWYRQDPGLGLRLIYFSYDVKMKEKGDIPEGYSVSREKKERFSLILESASTNQTSMYLCASSSGTVEAFFGQGTRLTVV.

The chain couples TRBV5-5 to TRBJ2-7, with D tentatively TRBD1 (5 bases). Germline CDR1 and CDR2: SGHKS and YYEKEE (reference sequence). V lost 2 bases and J lost 3, with 9 bases in between. The CDR3 contains 13 residues. The CDR3 DNA is TGTGCCAGCAGCTTAGGGGTCAGCTACGAGCAGTACTTC. Translated: CASSLGVSYEQYF. Looking up the rest from reference TRBV5-5 and TRBJ2-7 gives the full variable domain: DAGVTQSPTHLIKTRGQQVTLRCSPISGHKSVSWYQQVLGQGPQFIFQYYEKEERGRGNFPDRFSARQFPNYSSELNVNALLLGDSALYLCASSLGVSYEQYFGPGTRLTVT.

This clone was counted only a few times. The chain carries TRBV5-1 and TRBJ2-2, with D perhaps being TRBD1 or TRBD2 (5 bases each). The CDR3 has 17 amino acids. The V gene lost 1 base and the J gene lost 0 bases, with 13 bases spanning the gap. CDR1 SGHRS and CDR2 YFSETQ come from the germline V gene. This chain's CDR3 is CASSLSGTKPNTGELFF. DNA for the CDR3: TGCGCCAGCAGCTTGTCGGGGACCAAACCGAACACCGGGGAGCTGTTTTTT. Complete variable domain (other parts from reference TRBV5-1 and TRBJ2-2): KAGVTQTPRYLIKTRGQQVTLSCSPISGHRSVSWYQQTPGQGLQFLFEYFSETQRNKGNFPGRFSGRQFSNSRSEMNVSTLELGDSALYLCASSLSGTKPNTGELFFGEGSRLTVL.

The rearrangement links TRBV10-3 to TRBJ2-3; TRBD2 agrees at 12 bases. The CDR3 spans 15 residues. The germline gives CDR1 ENHRY, CDR2 SYGVKD. J lost 6 bases, V lost 3 bases, and 4 bases had no gene match. Written as DNA, the CDR3 is TGTGCCATCAGTGACGCTAGCGGGAGGGCTGATACGCAGTATTTT. As protein: CAISDASGRADTQYF.

This rearrangement joins TRBV9 to TRBJ1-6; D remains unclear. Per germline, CDR1 SGDLS and CDR2 YYNGEE. The CDR3 runs 15 residues. V dropped 4 bases and J dropped 7 bases, with 15 bases sitting between them. The DNA of the CDR3 is TGTGCCAGCAGCCCTAGTGAGGGCGTGAATTCACCCCTCCACTTT. It encodes CASSPSEGVNSPLHF.

V is TRBV27 and J is TRBJ2-7; TRBD2 matches at 9 bases. CDR1 is MNHEY, CDR2 SMNVEV, per germline (reference sequence). The CDR3 length is 16 residues. The J segment lost 4 bases and the V segment lost 3 bases, leaving 10 bases of the junction unmatched. The DNA of the CDR3 is TGTGCCAGCAGTTTCTCACTAGCGGGTCCGCCTTACGAGCAGTACTTC. As protein: CASSFSLAGPPYEQYF.

This clone was recorded a few times. The chain has TRBV7-2 and TRBJ1-1; unclear D gene. Germline V gene lookup returns CDR1 SGHTA and CDR2 FQGNSA. With 5 bases removed from V and 5 bases from J, the gap between germline ends came to 9 bases. This CDR3 has 12 residues. CDR3 amino acids: CASSPRSTEAFF. The CDR3 nucleotides are TGTGCCAGCAGCCCTAGATCGACTGAAGCTTTCTTT.

The table lists this clone with a few counts. The chain has TRBV20-1 and TRBJ2-1; unclear D gene. CDR3 size: 11 residues. Germline values: CDR1 DFQATT, CDR2 SNEGSKA (reference sequence). The V and J ends lost 5 bases and 8 bases respectively, with 10 bases between them. The CDR3 spells CSALRSDEQFF. The CDR3 coding sequence is TGCAGTGCTTTGAGGTCGGATGAGCAGTTCTTC.

J is TRBJ2-3 and V is TRBV4-1; TRBD2 agrees at 9 bases. The germline V gene encodes CDR1 MGHRA and CDR2 YSYEKL. This CDR3 has 18 residues. V was clipped by 1 base and J by 0 bases; unmatched bases: 8. The CDR3 is CASSQVLGGRASTDTQYF. In DNA, the CDR3 is TGCGCCAGCAGCCAAGTACTTGGCGGGAGGGCTAGCACAGATACGCAGTATTTT.

V gene TRBV6-2 or TRBV6-3 combines with J gene TRBJ1-2; no definite D call. Germline loops: CDR1 MNHEY, CDR2 SVGEGT. This CDR3 is 15 amino acids long. V was clipped by 2 bases and J by 5 bases, with 15 bases between them. The CDR3 sequence: CASSYPEALEYGYTF. In DNA, the CDR3 is TGTGCCAGCAGTTACCCGGAGGCCTTGGAGTATGGCTACACCTTC.

V usage is TRBV5-4 and J usage is TRBJ1-4, with 7 bases fitting TRBD1. V gave up 4 bases and J gave up 3 bases; unmatched junction bases: 6. Germline CDR1 reads SGHNT; CDR2 reads YYREEE (reference sequence). The CDR3 runs 15 residues. In nucleotides, the CDR3 is TGTGCCAGCAGCCGAGGGACAGAGCCTAATGAAAAACTGTTTTTT. It codes for CASSRGTEPNEKLFF.